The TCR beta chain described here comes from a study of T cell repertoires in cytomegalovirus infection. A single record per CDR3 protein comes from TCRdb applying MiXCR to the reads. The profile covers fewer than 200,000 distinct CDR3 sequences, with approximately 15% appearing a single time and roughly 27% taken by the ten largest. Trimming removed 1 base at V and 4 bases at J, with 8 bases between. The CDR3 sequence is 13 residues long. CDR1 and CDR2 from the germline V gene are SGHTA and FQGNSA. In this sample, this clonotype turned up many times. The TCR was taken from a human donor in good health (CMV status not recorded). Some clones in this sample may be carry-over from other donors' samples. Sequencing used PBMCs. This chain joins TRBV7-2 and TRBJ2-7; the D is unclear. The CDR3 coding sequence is TGTGCCAGCAGCTTAGGGCACCCTTACGAGCAGTACTTC. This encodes CASSLGHPYEQYF.